This TCR beta chain stems from a study of metastatic and nonmetastatic thyroid tumors. Patients had received no treatment of any kind before thyroid surgery. This clone has at least ten counts. Its antigen is not known. Study-level findings and limits: As reported, TCR beta diversity in blood and tumor was significantly higher in malignant thyroid tumors than in benign nodules.

TCRdb re-called clones from the PCR reads using MiXCR. The data show thousands of clones, approximately 15% seen once. The CDR3 is 12 residues long. Germline V CDR1 and CDR2: LGHDT, YNNKEL (reference sequence). Trimming removed 1 base from V and 6 bases from J, with 6 bases in between. V and J are TRBV3-1 and TRBJ1-2; D is undetermined. The TCR originated in a male donor with papillary thyroid cancer or a benign thyroid nodule (not recorded which). Some clones in this sample may be carry-over from other donors' samples. Sequenced input: tumor tissue. DNA of the CDR3: TGTGCCAGCAGCCAAGTGGGGAATGGCTACACCTTC. Protein: CASSQVGNGYTF.